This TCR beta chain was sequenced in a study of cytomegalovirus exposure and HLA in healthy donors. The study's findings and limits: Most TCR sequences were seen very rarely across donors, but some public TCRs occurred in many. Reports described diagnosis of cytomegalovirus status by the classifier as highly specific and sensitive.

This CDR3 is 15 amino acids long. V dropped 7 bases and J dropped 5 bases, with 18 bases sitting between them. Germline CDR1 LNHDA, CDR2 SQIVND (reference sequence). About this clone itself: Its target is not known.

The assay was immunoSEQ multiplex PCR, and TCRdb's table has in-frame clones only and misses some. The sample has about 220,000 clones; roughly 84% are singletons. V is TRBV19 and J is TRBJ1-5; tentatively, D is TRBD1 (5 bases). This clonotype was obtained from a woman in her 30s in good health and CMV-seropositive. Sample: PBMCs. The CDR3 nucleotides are TGTGCCAGTATTGCCCGCGGGGGGTCTCATCAGCCCCAGCATTTT. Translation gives CASIARGGSHQPQHF.